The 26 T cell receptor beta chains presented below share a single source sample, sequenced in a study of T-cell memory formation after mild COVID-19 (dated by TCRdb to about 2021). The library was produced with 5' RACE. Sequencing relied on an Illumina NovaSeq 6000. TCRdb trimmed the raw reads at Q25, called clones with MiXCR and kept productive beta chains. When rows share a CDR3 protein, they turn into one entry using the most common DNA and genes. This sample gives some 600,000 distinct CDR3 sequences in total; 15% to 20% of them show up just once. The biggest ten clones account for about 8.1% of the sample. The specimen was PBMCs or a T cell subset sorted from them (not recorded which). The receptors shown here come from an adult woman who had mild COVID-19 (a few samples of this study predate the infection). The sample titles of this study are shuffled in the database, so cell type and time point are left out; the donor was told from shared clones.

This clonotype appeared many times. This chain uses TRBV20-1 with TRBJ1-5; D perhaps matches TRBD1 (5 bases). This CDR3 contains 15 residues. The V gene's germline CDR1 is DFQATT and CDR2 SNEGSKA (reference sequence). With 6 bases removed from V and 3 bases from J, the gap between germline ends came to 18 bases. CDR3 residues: CSANTGVPTNQPQHF. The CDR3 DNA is TGCAGTGCGAACACGGGGGTGCCCACCAATCAGCCCCAGCATTTT.

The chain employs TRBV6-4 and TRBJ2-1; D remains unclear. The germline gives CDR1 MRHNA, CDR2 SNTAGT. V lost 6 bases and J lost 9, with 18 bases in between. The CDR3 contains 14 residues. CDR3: CASSLIFDSPEQFF. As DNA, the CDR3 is TGTGCCAGCAGCTTGATCTTCGATTCTCCTGAGCAGTTCTTC.

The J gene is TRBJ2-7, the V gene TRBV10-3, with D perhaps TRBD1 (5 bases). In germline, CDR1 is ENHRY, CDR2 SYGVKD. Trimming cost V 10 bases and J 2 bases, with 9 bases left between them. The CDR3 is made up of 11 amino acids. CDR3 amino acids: CATRVTYEQYF. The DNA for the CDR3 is TGTGCCACCAGGGTGACCTACGAGCAGTACTTC.

CDR3 sequence (DNA): TGTGCCAGCAGCTTAAAAGGGGGCGCCCGGGAGACCCAGTACTTC. Translated, it gives CASSLKGGARETQYF. The chain couples TRBV7-3 to TRBJ2-5; 7 bases map to TRBD1. Looked up from germline, CDR1 is SGHTA and CDR2 is FQGTGA. The CDR3 consists of 15 residues. Losses at the gene ends were 1 base for V and 5 bases for J; bases not matched to a gene: 7.

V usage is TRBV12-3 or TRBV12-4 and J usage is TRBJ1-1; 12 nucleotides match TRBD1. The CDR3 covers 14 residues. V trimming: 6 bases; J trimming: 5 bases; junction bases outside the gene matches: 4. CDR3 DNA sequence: TGTGCCAGCAGCCGGGACAGGGGGCAGACTGAAGCTTTCTTT. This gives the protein CASSRDRGQTEAFF.

The CDR3 is CSVADRGWETQYF. DNA for the CDR3: TGCAGCGTTGCCGACAGGGGATGGGAGACCCAGTACTTC. The V and J genes are TRBV29-1 and TRBJ2-5; 8 positions agree with TRBD1. CDR1 SQVTM and CDR2 ANQGSEA come from the germline V gene. The CDR3 sequence is 13 residues long. Trimming at V came to 4 bases and at J to 5 bases, leaving 6 bases not matched to a gene.

Here the CDR3 DNA reads TGCGCCAGCAGCCAAGATAAAGCAGGGGGCTTGAGCTACACCTTC. It codes for CASSQDKAGGLSYTF. This chain connects TRBV4-3 to TRBJ1-2; 8 bases are shared with TRBD1. Germline CDR1 is LGHNA and CDR2 is YSLEER. With V trimmed by 0 bases and J by 9 bases, 9 bases remained unmatched. The CDR3 is 15 residues long.

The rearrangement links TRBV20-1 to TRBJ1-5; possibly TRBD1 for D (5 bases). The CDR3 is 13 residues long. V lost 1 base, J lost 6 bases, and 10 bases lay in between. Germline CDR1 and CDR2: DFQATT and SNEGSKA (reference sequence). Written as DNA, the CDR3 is TGCAGTGCTAGAGGAACAGGAGGTCAGCCCCAGCATTTT. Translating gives CSARGTGGQPQHF.

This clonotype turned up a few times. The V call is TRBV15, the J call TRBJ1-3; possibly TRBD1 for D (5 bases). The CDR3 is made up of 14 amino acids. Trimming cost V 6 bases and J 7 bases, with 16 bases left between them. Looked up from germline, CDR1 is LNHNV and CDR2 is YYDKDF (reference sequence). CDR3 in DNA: TGTGCCACCAGTGGCAGGGATTACGGGAACACCATATATTTT. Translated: CATSGRDYGNTIYF.

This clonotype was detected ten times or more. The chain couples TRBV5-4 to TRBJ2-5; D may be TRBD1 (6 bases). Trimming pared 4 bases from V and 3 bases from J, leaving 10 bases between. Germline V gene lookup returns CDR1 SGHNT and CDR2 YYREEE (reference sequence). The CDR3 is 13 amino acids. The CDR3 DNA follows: TGTGCCAGCAGCCTGGACAGTAAAGAGACCCAGTACTTC. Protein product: CASSLDSKETQYF. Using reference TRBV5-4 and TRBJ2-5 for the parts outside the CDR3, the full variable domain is ETGVTQSPTHLIKTRGQQVTLRCSSQSGHNTVSWYQQALGQGPQFIFQYYREEENGRGNFPPRFSGLQFPNYSSELNVNALELDDSALYLCASSLDSKETQYFGPGTRLLVL.

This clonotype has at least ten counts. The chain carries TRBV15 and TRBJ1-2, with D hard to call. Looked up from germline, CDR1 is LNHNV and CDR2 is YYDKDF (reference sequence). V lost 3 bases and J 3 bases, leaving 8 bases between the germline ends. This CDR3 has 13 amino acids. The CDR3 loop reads CATSRSSYYGYTF. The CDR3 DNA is TGTGCCACCAGCAGGAGCAGCTACTATGGCTACACCTTC.

The CDR3 loop is CASSLAGGDRATDTQYF. CDR3 nucleotide sequence: TGTGCCAGCAGCTTAGCGGGAGGGGACAGGGCCACAGATACGCAGTATTTT. The genes are TRBV7-8 and TRBJ2-3, with 9 positions matching TRBD1. CDR1 and CDR2 from the germline V gene are SGHVS and FQNEAQ. This CDR3 comprises 17 residues. V gave up 0 bases and J gave up 2 bases; unmatched junction bases: 6.

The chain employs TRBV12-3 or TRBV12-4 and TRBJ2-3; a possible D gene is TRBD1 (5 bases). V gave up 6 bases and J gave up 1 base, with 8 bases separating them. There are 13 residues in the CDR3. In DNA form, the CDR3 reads TGTGCCAGCAGAAAGACAGGCACAGATACGCAGTATTTT. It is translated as CASRKTGTDTQYF.

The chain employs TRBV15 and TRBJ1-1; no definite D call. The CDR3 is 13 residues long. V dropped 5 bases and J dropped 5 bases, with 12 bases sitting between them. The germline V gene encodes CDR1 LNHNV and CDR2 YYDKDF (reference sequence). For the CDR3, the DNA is TGTGCCACCAGCGGGGAGTGGGAAACTGAAGCTTTCTTT. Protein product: CATSGEWETEAFF.

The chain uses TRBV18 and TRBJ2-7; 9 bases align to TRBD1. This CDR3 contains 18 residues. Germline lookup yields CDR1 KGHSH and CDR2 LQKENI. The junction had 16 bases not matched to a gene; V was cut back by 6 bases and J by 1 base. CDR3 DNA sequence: TGTGCCAGCTCTCGCTCCGGGACAGGGAATCCCCCATCCTACGAGCAGTACTTC. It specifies CASSRSGTGNPPSYEQYF.

The CDR3 loop reads CASSLNRGGHEKLFF. CDR3 sequence (DNA): TGTGCCAGCAGCCTAAACAGGGGGGGTCATGAAAAACTGTTTTTT. The chain combines TRBV11-2 with TRBJ1-4; TRBD1 matches 8 bases. CDR3 length equals 15 residues. Unmatched junction bases numbered 8, after V lost 5 bases and J lost 6 bases. From germline, CDR1 is SGHAT and CDR2 FQNNGV.

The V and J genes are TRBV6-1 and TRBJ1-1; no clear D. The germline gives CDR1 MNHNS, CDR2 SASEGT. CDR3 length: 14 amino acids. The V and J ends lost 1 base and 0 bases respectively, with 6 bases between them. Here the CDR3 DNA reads TGTGCCAGCAGTGAAGGGAAAGTGAACACTGAAGCTTTCTTT. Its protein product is CASSEGKVNTEAFF.

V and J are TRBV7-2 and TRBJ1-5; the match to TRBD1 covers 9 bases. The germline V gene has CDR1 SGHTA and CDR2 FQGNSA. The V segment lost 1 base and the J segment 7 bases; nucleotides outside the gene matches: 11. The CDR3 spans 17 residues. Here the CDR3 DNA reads TGTGCCAGCAGCTTAGGAATGCTGGGACAGGGATCCCAGCCCCAGCATTTT. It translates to CASSLGMLGQGSQPQHF.

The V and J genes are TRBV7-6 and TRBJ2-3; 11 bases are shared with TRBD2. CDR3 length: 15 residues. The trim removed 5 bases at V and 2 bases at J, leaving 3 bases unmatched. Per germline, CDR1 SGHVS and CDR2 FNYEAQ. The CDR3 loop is CASSQLAGDTDTQYF. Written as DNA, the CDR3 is TGTGCCAGCAGCCAACTAGCGGGGGACACAGATACGCAGTATTTT.

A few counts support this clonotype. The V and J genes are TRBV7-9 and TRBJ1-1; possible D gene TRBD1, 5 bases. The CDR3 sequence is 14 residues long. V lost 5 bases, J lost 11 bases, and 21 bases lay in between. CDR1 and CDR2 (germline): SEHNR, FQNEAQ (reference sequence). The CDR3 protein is CASSRGGGQGEAFF. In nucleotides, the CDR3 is TGTGCCAGCAGCCGCGGGGGAGGGCAGGGTGAGGCTTTCTTT.

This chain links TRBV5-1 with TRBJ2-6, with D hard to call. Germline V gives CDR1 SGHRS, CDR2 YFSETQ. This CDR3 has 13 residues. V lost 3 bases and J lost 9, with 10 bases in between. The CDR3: CASSSLVDNVLTF. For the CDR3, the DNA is TGCGCCAGCAGCTCGTTGGTTGACAACGTCCTGACTTTC.

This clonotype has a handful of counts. The CDR3 DNA reads as TGTGCCAGCAGCTTTGGGGAGTTGACCTATGGCTACACCTTC. Translated, it gives CASSFGELTYGYTF. The chain combines TRBV5-6 with TRBJ1-2; no reliable D call. The CDR3 covers 14 residues. Germline V CDR1 and CDR2: SGHDT, YYEEEE. V lost 2 bases and J 4 bases, leaving 12 bases between the germline ends. Based on the CDR3 plus reference TRBV5-6 and TRBJ1-2, the full variable domain is DAGVTQSPTHLIKTRGQQVTLRCSPKSGHDTVSWYQQALGQGPQFIFQYYEEEERQRGNFPDRFSGHQFPNYSSELNVNALLLGDSALYLCASSFGELTYGYTFGSGTRLTVV.

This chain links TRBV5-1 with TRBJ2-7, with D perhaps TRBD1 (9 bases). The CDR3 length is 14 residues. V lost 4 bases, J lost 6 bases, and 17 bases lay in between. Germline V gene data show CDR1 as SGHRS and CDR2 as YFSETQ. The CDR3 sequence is CASSIAGQGLEQYF. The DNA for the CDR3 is TGCGCCAGCAGCATAGCGGGACAGGGCCTCGAGCAGTACTTC.

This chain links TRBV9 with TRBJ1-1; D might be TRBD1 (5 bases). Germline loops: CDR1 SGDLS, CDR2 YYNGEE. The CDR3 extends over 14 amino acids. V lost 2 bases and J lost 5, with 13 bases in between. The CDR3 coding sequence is TGTGCCAGCAGCGTTTCAGGGTCTGAGACTGAAGCTTTCTTT. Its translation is CASSVSGSETEAFF.

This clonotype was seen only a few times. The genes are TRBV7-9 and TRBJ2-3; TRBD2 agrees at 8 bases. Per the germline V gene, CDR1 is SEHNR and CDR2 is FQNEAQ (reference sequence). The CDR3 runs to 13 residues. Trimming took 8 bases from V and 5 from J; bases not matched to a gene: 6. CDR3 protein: CASGLAGVDTQYF. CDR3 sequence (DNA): TGTGCCAGCGGACTAGCAGGAGTAGATACGCAGTATTTT.

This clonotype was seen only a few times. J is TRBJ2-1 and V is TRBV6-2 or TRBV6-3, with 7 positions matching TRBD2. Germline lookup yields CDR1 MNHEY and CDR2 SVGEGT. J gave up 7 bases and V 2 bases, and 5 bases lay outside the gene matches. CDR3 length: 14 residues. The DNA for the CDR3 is TGTGCCAGCAGTTACGGCGGGAGTGTGAATGAGCAGTTCTTC. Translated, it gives CASSYGGSVNEQFF.